The entry below describes one T cell receptor beta chain. Its matching antigen is unknown. CDR1 is MNHEY, CDR2 SVGAGI, per germline. Trimming stripped 2 bases from V and 15 bases from J, with 17 bases between. The CDR3 totals 13 residues. The entry originates in a study of T cell repertoires in cytomegalovirus infection. About the study: It was recently identified HLA-C-restricted and well-studied HLA-B-restricted CMV epitopes that the study used. A matching HLA type, together with CMV infection, was signaled by public TCR beta signatures. Study-level findings and limits: HLA-C-restricted TCR beta clonotypes specific for CMV led the ex vivo response. People with CMV and the relevant HLA were identified by cumulative public TCR beta family frequency.

From the reads, TCRdb called clonotypes with MiXCR, one entry per CDR3 protein. Altogether approximately 1,000,000 distinct CDR3 sequences are present, under 40% being singletons, with the ten largest covering roughly 12%. The chain has TRBV6-5 and TRBJ2-1; D may correspond to TRBD1 or TRBD2 (5 bases each). The specimen comprised cultured CD8+ T cells from PBMCs, sampled from culture after CMV antigen stimulation. The receptor was derived from a human donor in good health (CMV status not recorded). Some clones in this sample may be carry-over from other donors' samples. For the CDR3, the DNA is TGTGCCAGCAGTTACGAGGGTCTGGGGCCCAGGTTCTTC. It specifies CASSYEGLGPRFF.